These T cell receptor beta chains were read from a single sample in a study of shared clonotypes between healthy human individuals. Profiling relied on immunoSEQ multiplex PCR, and the TCRdb table lists in-frame clones only, not all of them. The table records some 2.1 million clones, 85% to 95% of them present only once. Input material: naive CD4+ T cells sorted from blood. The receptors shown here come from a young man in good health. CDR3s include the opening cysteine and the closing phenylalanine or tryptophan. D genes are given only for firm matches. Size is omitted from some rows. Given values are once, few, many or a class for expanded clones.

-	12	TRBJ1-2	TRBV10-2	-	CASSGQNYGYTF	TGCGCCAGCAGTGGCCAGAACTATGGCTACACCTTC
-	15	TRBJ2-4	TRBV5-8	-	CASSLVSLAKNIQYF	TGTGCCAGCAGCTTGGTTAGCCTAGCCAAAAACATTCAGTACTTC
-	12	TRBJ2-7	TRBV2	-	CASSDNNYEQYF	TGTGCCAGCAGCGACAATAACTACGAGCAGTACTTC
-	15	TRBJ1-5	TRBV7-2	-	CASSLEQGFNQPQHF	TGTGCCAGCAGCTTAGAACAGGGCTTCAATCAGCCCCAGCATTTT
-	14	TRBJ1-6	TRBV5-1	-	CASSFGGEDSPLHF	TGCGCCAGCAGCTTTGGAGGGGAGGATTCACCCCTCCACTTT
TRBD1	13	TRBJ1-1	TRBV5-3	-	CARSLAHRGEAFF	TGTGCCAGAAGCTTGGCCCACAGGGGTGAAGCTTTCTTT
TRBD1	11	TRBJ2-7	TRBV6-5	few	CASSRGREQYF	TGTGCCAGCAGTAGGGGGCGCGAGCAGTACTTC
-	12	TRBJ1-4	TRBV6-6	-	CASSSGSEKLFF	TGTGCCAGCAGCTCCGGGTCAGAAAAACTGTTTTTT
TRBD1	15	TRBJ2-4	TRBV4-3	-	CASSQGDRDLNIQYF	TGCGCCAGCAGCCAAGGTGACAGGGACCTAAACATTCAGTACTTC
-	15	TRBJ2-7	TRBV5-1	-	CASSQGGLRTYEQYF	TGCGCCAGCAGCCAGGGGGGACTCAGGACCTACGAGCAGTACTTC
-	14	TRBJ1-2	TRBV7-6	-	CASSLAQGAYGYTF	TGTGCCAGCAGCTTAGCTCAGGGCGCCTATGGCTACACCTTC
-	12	TRBJ2-1	TRBV2	-	CASSANSNEQFF	TGTGCCAGCAGTGCCAATAGCAATGAGCAGTTCTTC
TRBD1	16	TRBJ1-4	TRBV19	-	CASSRGGAPINEKLFF	TGTGCCAGCTCAAGAGGGGGCGCTCCGATTAATGAAAAACTGTTTTTT
TRBD2	16	TRBJ2-5	TRBV10-3	-	CAIRGRASGIQETQYF	TGTGCCATCAGGGGTAGGGCTAGCGGCATTCAAGAGACCCAGTACTTC
TRBD1	15	TRBJ1-1	TRBV18	-	CASSPRTGGDTEAFF	TGTGCCAGCTCACCGCGGACAGGGGGGGACACTGAAGCTTTCTTT
-	15	TRBJ1-6	TRBV6-1	-	CASSEVSGLNSPLHF	TGTGCCAGCAGTGAAGTCTCAGGGCTGAATTCACCCCTCCACTTT
TRBD1	15	TRBJ2-7	TRBV6-1	-	CASSGPGTGVSEQYF	TGTGCCAGCAGTGGGCCCGGGACAGGGGTTTCCGAGCAGTACTTC
TRBD1	15	TRBJ2-3	TRBV6-5	-	CASRKQGAWTDTQYF	TGTGCCAGCAGAAAACAGGGGGCTTGGACAGATACGCAGTATTTT
TRBD1	16	TRBJ2-1	TRBV7-2	-	CASSRTGTATYNEQFF	TGTGCCAGCAGCCGAACCGGGACAGCTACCTACAATGAGCAGTTCTTC
TRBD1	16	TRBJ1-6	TRBV7-6	-	CASSFLAGTGNSPLHF	TGTGCCAGCAGCTTCCTCGCCGGGACAGGGAATTCACCCCTCCACTTT
-	14	TRBJ1-1	TRBV2	once	CASRNTGTASYRFF	TGTGCCAGCAGGAACACCGGGACGGCGTCTTATAGGTTCTTT
TRBD1	15	TRBJ1-1	TRBV9	-	CASSPLQGAVTEAFF	TGTGCCAGCAGCCCATTACAGGGGGCGGTCACTGAAGCTTTCTTT
-	16	TRBJ2-4	TRBV11-2	once	CASSPPPGLAKNIQYF	TGTGCCAGCAGCCCACCACCGGGACTAGCCAAAAACATTCAGTACTTC
-	13	TRBJ1-2	TRBV7-6	-	CASSPRASKPYTF	TGTGCCAGCAGCCCACGGGCCAGTAAACCCTACACCTTC
TRBD2	17	TRBJ2-3	TRBV5-3	-	CARSSKGRRGVIDTQYF	TGTGCCAGAAGCTCCAAAGGCCGACGGGGGGTAATAGATACGCAGTATTTT
-	14	TRBJ2-7	TRBV6-1	-	CASSEFRGSHEQYF	TGTGCCAGCAGTGAATTTAGGGGAAGCCACGAGCAGTACTTC
-	14	TRBJ1-4	TRBV7-2	-	CASSFSQANEKLFF	TGTGCCAGCAGCTTCAGCCAGGCGAATGAAAAACTGTTTTTT
TRBD1	12	TRBJ2-7	TRBV2	many	CATGQDSYEQYF	TGTGCCACCGGACAGGACTCCTACGAGCAGTACTTC
TRBD1	14	TRBJ1-1	TRBV19	-	CASGQGALATEAFF	TGTGCCAGTGGACAGGGGGCTCTGGCCACTGAAGCTTTCTTT
TRBD2	17	TRBJ2-1	TRBV15	-	CATSRGFLAGGPNEQFF	TGTGCCACCAGCAGAGGGTTCCTAGCGGGGGGGCCCAATGAGCAGTTCTTC
-	13	TRBJ1-1	TRBV19	-	CASSIRLDLEAFF	TGTGCCAGTAGTATTAGACTGGATTTGGAAGCTTTCTTT
-	17	TRBJ2-7	TRBV5-4	-	CASSPTAGQIVNYEQYF	TGTGCCAGCAGCCCAACGGCCGGGCAGATTGTGAACTACGAGCAGTACTTC
-	15	TRBJ2-7	TRBV19	-	CASSQVLGSSYEQYF	TGTGCCAGTAGTCAGGTGTTGGGGTCCTCCTACGAGCAGTACTTC
-	12	TRBJ2-3	TRBV2	once	CASNWQADTQYF	TGTGCCAGCAACTGGCAGGCAGATACGCAGTATTTT
-	13	TRBJ1-1	TRBV9	-	CASSGSMNTEAFF	TGTGCCAGCAGCGGATCAATGAACACTGAAGCTTTCTTT
-	11	TRBJ1-1	TRBV19	-	CASSHRVQAFF	TGTGCCAGTAGCCACAGGGTTCAAGCTTTCTTT
TRBD2	16	TRBJ2-1	TRBV28	-	CASSLSTSDAPHEQFF	TGTGCCAGCAGTTTAAGTACTAGCGATGCTCCACATGAGCAGTTCTTC
-	16	TRBJ2-6	TRBV28	-	CASSFRPSTGANVLTF	TGTGCCAGCAGTTTCCGCCCCAGCACTGGGGCCAACGTCCTGACTTTC
-	14	TRBJ2-7	TRBV7-8	-	CASSLGPGPYEQYF	TGTGCCAGCAGCTTAGGACCGGGCCCCTACGAGCAGTACTTC
TRBD2	16	TRBJ2-1	TRBV4-1	once	CASSPPLAEKYNEQFF	TGCGCCAGCAGCCCCCCACTAGCGGAAAAATACAATGAGCAGTTCTTC
-	15	TRBJ2-7	TRBV6-4	-	CASRLQASASYEQYF	TGTGCCAGCAGACTACAGGCGTCCGCCAGTTACGAGCAGTACTTC
-	20	TRBJ2-5	TRBV12-5	once	CASGFSFKGNVQEFRETQYF	TGTGCTAGTGGTTTCTCATTTAAGGGAAATGTACAGGAGTTCCGAGAGACCCAGTACTTC
-	17	TRBJ2-3	TRBV6-1	once	CASSEAFLLIGTDTQYF	TGTGCCAGCAGTGAAGCGTTTCTACTTATCGGCACAGATACGCAGTATTTT
-	13	TRBJ1-2	TRBV6-5	-	CASSSTVNRGYTF	TGTGCCAGCAGCTCGACAGTAAACCGTGGCTACACCTTC
-	15	TRBJ2-7	TRBV10-3	-	CAISESRGLFYEQYF	TGTGCCATCAGTGAGTCCCGGGGGCTATTCTACGAGCAGTACTTC
-	14	TRBJ1-6	TRBV6-6	-	CASSYVGDHSPLHF	TGTGCCAGCAGTTACGTCGGGGATCATTCACCCCTCCACTTT
TRBD2	15	TRBJ2-5	TRBV25-1	once	CASSTSGGLGETQYF	TGTGCCAGCAGTACTAGCGGGGGGCTTGGCGAGACCCAGTACTTC
TRBD2	17	TRBJ2-7	TRBV18	-	CASSPPGLAGGSYEQYF	TGTGCCAGCTCACCACCAGGACTAGCGGGAGGTAGCTACGAGCAGTACTTC
-	13	TRBJ1-1	TRBV4-2	-	CASSQGGALEAFF	TGTGCCAGCAGCCAAGGGGGAGCACTTGAAGCTTTCTTT
-	15	TRBJ2-3	TRBV19	-	CASSIMGISTDTQYF	TGTGCCAGTAGTATAATGGGGATTAGCACAGATACGCAGTATTTT
-	17	TRBJ1-5	TRBV27	-	CASSLGSGATPFQPQHF	TGTGCCAGCAGCCTTGGGTCAGGGGCCACTCCATTTCAGCCCCAGCATTTT
-	12	TRBJ1-2	TRBV30	-	CAWSVGQYGYTF	TGTGCCTGGAGTGTTGGACAGTATGGCTACACCTTC
-	13	TRBJ2-5	TRBV5-6	-	CASSEEYQETQYF	TGTGCCAGCAGCGAGGAGTACCAAGAGACCCAGTACTTC
-	17	TRBJ1-2	TRBV19	-	CASSTRPMETGNYGYTF	TGTGCCAGTAGTACCCGGCCCATGGAAACAGGGAACTATGGCTACACCTTC
-	15	TRBJ1-5	TRBV7-9	once	CASSLDRSRGEPQHF	TGTGCCAGCAGCTTAGACCGAAGTAGGGGGGAGCCCCAGCATTTT